This TCR beta chain was profiled in a study of T cells in Graves' hyperthyroidism and ophthalmopathy. General observations from the study: In simple terms, a model built on 13 V-J features told ophthalmopathy apart from stable hyperthyroidism.

At least ten counts were recorded for this clonotype. Its antigen is still unknown. TCR beta CDR3 sequences were amplified from RNA transcripts. HTBI primers were used for first-round RT-PCR of the TCR CDR3. TCRdb re-derived calls from the multiplex PCR reads in MiXCR, one entry per CDR3 protein. The sample includes approximately 590,000 distinct CDR3 sequences, 15% to 18% of them seen just once. Uncontrolled infections, other autoimmune diseases, pregnancy or lactation led to exclusion of patients. Trimming cost V 4 bases and J 7 bases; bases outside gene matches: 10. Germline CDR1 is SGHVS and CDR2 is FNYEAQ. There are 16 residues in the CDR3.

The chain recombines TRBV7-6 with TRBJ2-1; 10 bases line up with TRBD2. The sequencing input was blood. This TCR derives from a woman aged 25-40 years with Graves' hyperthyroidism. The CDR3, as DNA: TGTGCCAGCAGCTCGATGGAAGCTAGCGGGAGAAATGAGCAGTTCTTC. Its translation: CASSSMEASGRNEQFF.